The 20 T cell receptor beta chains in this list originate from one sample, sequenced in a study of control samples from healthy donors and cancer patients. Here immunoSEQ multiplex PCR was the method, and the copy in TCRdb shows in-frame clones only, minus some. Among about 84,000 clones listed, 91% were seen once. The source material was blood. The receptor source for this set is a man aged 30-40 years in good health.

The chain joins TRBV7-3 to TRBJ2-1; D perhaps matches TRBD1 (6 bases). The V and J ends lost 4 bases and 14 bases respectively, with 21 bases between them. The CDR3 spans 14 residues. CDR1 is SGHTA, CDR2 FQGTGA, per germline. CDR3 residues: CASSSDPGAVEKFF. DNA of the CDR3: TGTGCCAGCAGCTCGGACCCAGGGGCGGTGGAGAAGTTCTTC.

The chain has TRBV30 and TRBJ2-7, with D maybe TRBD1 (7 bases). Trimming cost V 5 bases and J 7 bases, with 15 bases left between them. Looked up from germline, CDR1 is GTSNPN and CDR2 is SVGIG (reference sequence). CDR3 length equals 12 residues. The CDR3 is CAWDRRGQEQYF. The CDR3 DNA reads as TGTGCCTGGGATAGGAGGGGACAGGAGCAGTACTTC.

This chain joins TRBV11-2 and TRBJ2-7; D gene ambiguous. The V end lost 1 base, the J end lost 0 bases, and 7 bases lay between the germline ends. From germline, CDR1 is SGHAT and CDR2 FQNNGV. CDR3 length: 14 amino acids. DNA of the CDR3: TGTGCCAGCAGCTTAGTTTGGGGCTCCTACGAGCAGTACTTC. This gives the protein CASSLVWGSYEQYF.

The chain links TRBV28 to TRBJ2-7; TRBD2 agrees at 9 bases. The CDR3 length is 17 residues. The germline V gene encodes CDR1 MDHEN and CDR2 SYDVKM. V lost 8 bases to trimming and J lost 2 bases; unmatched junction nucleotides: 16. The CDR3 protein is CASGPASGVDNAYEQYF. DNA of the CDR3: TGTGCCAGCGGACCAGCTAGCGGGGTGGATAACGCCTACGAGCAGTACTTC.

The rearrangement links TRBV18 to TRBJ2-2; a weak D match, TRBD1 (5 bases). Trimming pared 4 bases from V and 4 bases from J, leaving 13 bases between. This CDR3 region has 15 residues. Germline V gene lookup returns CDR1 KGHSH and CDR2 LQKENI. The CDR3 sequence: CASSQSQGRTGELFF. Written as DNA, the CDR3 is TGTGCCAGCTCACAGTCTCAGGGTCGCACCGGGGAGCTGTTTTTT.

The J gene is TRBJ1-4, the V gene TRBV13; 8 positions match TRBD1. Germline trimming cut 6 bases from V and 7 bases from J; bases unmatched to any gene: 7. Germline loops: CDR1 PRHDT, CDR2 FYEKMQ (reference sequence). The CDR3 extends over 14 amino acids. In DNA, the CDR3 is TGTGCCAGCAGTCACGGGACAGGCCCTGAAAAACTGTTTTTT. It translates to CASSHGTGPEKLFF.

The chain couples TRBV6-1 to TRBJ2-7; 9 bases line up with TRBD2. The CDR3 extends over 17 amino acids. The germline CDR1 and CDR2 sequences are MNHNS and SASEGT. Losses at the gene ends were 2 bases for V and 6 bases for J; bases not matched to a gene: 14. CDR3 region: CASSERFLAGRRLEQYF. The CDR3 DNA sequence: TGTGCCAGCAGTGAAAGGTTCCTAGCGGGGCGGCGGCTCGAGCAGTACTTC.

With regard to this clone: At one of its ends the junction is not consistent with the germline gene, which may arise from a read error. This chain uses TRBV7-3 with TRBJ2-7, with a tentative D call TRBD1 (6 bases). The CDR3 runs to 13 residues. The V gene's germline CDR1 is SGHTA and CDR2 FQGTGA. The CDR3 loop is CASSQGRSDEQYF. The CDR3 nucleotides read TGTGCCAGCAGCCAGGGGCGCTCCGACGAGCAGTACTTC.

This chain uses TRBV4-1 with TRBJ2-1; possibly TRBD2 for D (5 bases). Germline-derived CDR1 and CDR2 are MGHRA and YSYEKL. The ends were cut back, 4 bases at V and 9 bases at J, with 25 bases in the middle. The CDR3 totals 17 residues. The CDR3 DNA sequence: TGCGCCAGCAGCCTGTCAACTGGGATCTTCGGCAGCGGTGAGCAGTTCTTC. Translating it yields CASSLSTGIFGSGEQFF.

This rearrangement joins TRBV5-1 to TRBJ1-2; D is unclear. CDR3 length: 12 residues. CDR1 and CDR2 from the germline V gene are SGHRS and YFSETQ. The V end lost 4 bases, the J end lost 4 bases, and 8 bases lay between the germline ends. The CDR3 DNA follows: TGCGCCAGCAGCCCGGATGGCTATGGCTACACCTTC. It specifies CASSPDGYGYTF.

The chain combines TRBV5-1 with TRBJ2-3; 8 positions match TRBD2. V lost 1 base to trimming and J lost 6 bases; unmatched junction nucleotides: 22. Looked up from germline, CDR1 is SGHRS and CDR2 is YFSETQ. This CDR3 contains 20 residues. CDR3 bases: TGCGCCAGCAGCTTGAGTCGGTTAAAGACTAGCGCCCTGCAAGAGGATACGCAGTATTTT. Its translation is CASSLSRLKTSALQEDTQYF.

The chain links TRBV4-1 to TRBJ1-1; TRBD1 matches at 10 bases. Germline V gene data show CDR1 as MGHRA and CDR2 as YSYEKL. The ends lost 5 bases at V and 6 bases at J; junction bases unmatched: 9. CDR3 length: 15 residues. The CDR3 bases are TGCGCCAGCAGCGCCGAGGGACAGGGGAGCCCTGAAGCTTTCTTT. It translates to CASSAEGQGSPEAFF.

The V and J genes are TRBV5-5 and TRBJ2-2; tentative D call: TRBD1 (6 bases). Trimming removed 0 bases at V and 4 bases at J, with 10 bases between. The length of the CDR3 is 15 residues. Germline V lookup: CDR1 SGHKS, CDR2 YYEKEE (reference sequence). The CDR3 DNA sequence: TGTGCCAGCAGCTTGGTGGGGGCGATCACCGGGGAGCTGTTTTTT. It is translated as CASSLVGAITGELFF.

The genes are TRBV27 and TRBJ2-5; maybe TRBD1 (5 bases). Germline V gives CDR1 MNHEY, CDR2 SMNVEV (reference sequence). V lost 0 bases and J 1 base, leaving 6 bases between the germline ends. The CDR3 extends over 14 amino acids. CDR3 nucleotides: TGTGCCAGCAGTTTATCAGACAGCCAAGAGACCCAGTACTTC. Protein sequence: CASSLSDSQETQYF.

This clone has a single count. The chain carries TRBV10-2 and TRBJ1-1; the D gene is possibly TRBD1 (5 bases). Germline loops: CDR1 WSHSY, CDR2 SAAADI. Trimming cost V 7 bases and J 1 base, with 13 bases left between them. The CDR3 is 14 amino acids. The CDR3 here is CASIQEHPNTEAFF. CDR3 nucleotides: TGCGCCAGCATACAGGAGCATCCGAACACTGAAGCTTTCTTT.

The chain couples TRBV7-8 to TRBJ2-5; tentatively, D is TRBD1 (5 bases). CDR3 length: 15 amino acids. The germline gives CDR1 SGHVS, CDR2 FQNEAQ. V was trimmed by 1 base and J by 3 bases, leaving 12 bases between them. This CDR3 is CASSLESGRKETQYF. CDR3 sequence (DNA): TGTGCCAGCAGCTTAGAGTCAGGGCGGAAAGAGACCCAGTACTTC.

The rearrangement joins TRBV5-1 to TRBJ1-4, with 8 bases that match TRBD1. The V segment lost 3 bases and the J segment 7 bases; nucleotides outside the gene matches: 2. The CDR3 consists of 13 residues. CDR1 and CDR2 (germline): SGHRS, YFSETQ. The CDR3 region has the DNA TGCGCCAGCAGCTGGACAGGGACTGAAAAACTGTTTTTT. Protein product: CASSWTGTEKLFF.

This rearrangement joins TRBV5-6 to TRBJ2-7; D tentatively reads TRBD1 or TRBD2 (5 bases each). The CDR3 is made up of 16 amino acids. Trimming shortened V by 5 bases and J by 1 base, and 19 bases separated the two germline ends. Germline CDR1 reads SGHDT; CDR2 reads YYEEEE. CDR3 DNA: TGTGCCAGCAGTCTTAACGAGGGGACGAAGTCCTACGAGCAGTACTTC. Residues: CASSLNEGTKSYEQYF. Based on the CDR3 plus reference TRBV5-6 and TRBJ2-7, the full variable domain is DAGVTQSPTHLIKTRGQQVTLRCSPKSGHDTVSWYQQALGQGPQFIFQYYEEEERQRGNFPDRFSGHQFPNYSSELNVNALLLGDSALYLCASSLNEGTKSYEQYFGPGTRLTVT.

The chain has TRBV12-3 or TRBV12-4 and TRBJ2-2, with TRBD2 matching over 7 bases. This CDR3 spans 11 amino acids. Trimming took 7 bases from V and 15 from J; bases not matched to a gene: 8. CDR3 residues: CASTRREGLFF. CDR3 DNA sequence: TGTGCCAGCACTCGGAGGGAGGGGTTGTTTTTT.

The chain uses TRBV28 and TRBJ1-5; no clear D. The V end was cut by 3 bases, the J end by 4 bases, with 16 bases between. The germline CDR1 and CDR2 sequences are MDHEN and SYDVKM. The CDR3 has 16 residues. The CDR3 loop reads CASSLYDPSRNQPQHF. The CDR3 nucleotides read TGTGCCAGCAGTTTGTATGACCCCAGTAGGAATCAGCCCCAGCATTTT.